This T cell receptor beta chain was sequenced for a study of blood T cell repertoires in COVID-19. Overall study: Italy, Spain and the United States were the sources of the convalescent and acute COVID-19 samples. T cells, B-cell-depleted T cells, or PBMCs provided the cDNA or gDNA that served as material.

Per the original methods: Nucleated cell counts were estimated from reference gene primer amplification. Profiled with immunoSEQ multiplex PCR; TCRdb holds only in-frame clones, not every one. V and J calls plus clone size are reproduced from that table; the DNA served to infer D and trimming. The sample lists under 250,000 clones; just under 85% were seen once. The CDR3 totals 15 residues. Germline CDR1 reads SGDLS; CDR2 reads YYNGEE. J was trimmed by 1 base and V by 0 bases; bases with no gene match: 2. Specimen: peripheral blood. The chain uses TRBV9 and TRBJ1-1; 8 bases agree with TRBD1. This receptor was taken from a man aged 50-59 years with acute or convalescent COVID-19. The CDR3 spells CASSVEGTGNTEAFF. The CDR3 DNA reads as TGTGCCAGCAGCGTAGAGGGGACAGGGAACACTGAAGCTTTCTTT. The variable domain in full, with the rest retrieved from reference TRBV9 and TRBJ1-1, is DSGVTQTPKHLITATGQRVTLRCSPRSGDLSVYWYQQSLDQGLQFLIQYYNGEERAKGNILERFSAQQFPDLHSELNLSSLELGDSALYFCASSVEGTGNTEAFFGQGTRLTVV.